Each of the 23 T cell receptor beta chains below was sequenced from the same sample in a study of tumor and adjacent non-tumor tissue in lung cancer. Three rounds of nested PCR, following a modified ARM-PCR protocol, produced the TCRbeta library. Via MiXCR, TCRdb re-called the multiplex PCR reads, giving one row per CDR3 protein. The sample yields roughly 150,000 distinct CDR3 sequences, roughly 70% seen once. This sample's RNA came from whole unsorted tissue. The sample comprised lung tumor tissue. These receptors were collected from a man aged 55 to 70 with small cell lung cancer.

In the case of this clonotype: This may arise from a read error, as a much more abundant clone is one base away. This chain joins TRBV20-1 and TRBJ1-1, with D tentatively TRBD1 (5 bases). There are 14 residues in the CDR3. From germline, CDR1 is DFQATT and CDR2 SNEGSKA (reference sequence). The DNA of the CDR3 is TGCAATGCTAGATCGGGACGGCTAACATCTGAAGCTTTCTTT. Its protein is CNARSGRLTSEAFF.

This clonotype appeared many times. The chain employs TRBV20-1 and TRBJ2-1; 12 bases agree with TRBD2. The CDR3 totals 13 residues. V shed 2 bases and J 8 bases; nucleotides not matched to a gene: 1. The germline V gene encodes CDR1 DFQATT and CDR2 SNEGSKA (reference sequence). CDR3 nucleotide sequence: TGCAGTGCTAGACTAGCGGGGGGGGATGAGCAGTTCTTC. As protein: CSARLAGGDEQFF.

Comments on this clonotype: The CDR3 does not end in the conserved phenylalanine or tryptophan, so this is likely a read error. This sequence joins TRBV12-3 or TRBV12-4 and TRBJ1-2; maybe TRBD1 (6 bases). The CDR3 extends over 15 amino acids. The germline V and J ends were trimmed by 3 bases and 10 bases, with 21 bases remaining between them. For the CDR3, the DNA is TGTGCCAGCAGTTTCGCGGCGTTGGGACAATCGGACTACACCTTG. Translating gives CASSFAALGQSDYTL.

On this clonotype itself: A much larger clone differs from this one at a single base, so this may be a read error. The chain couples TRBV6-1 to TRBJ2-5, with D possibly matching TRBD1 (6 bases). The CDR3 contains 12 residues. Germline CDR1 and CDR2: MNHNS and SASEGT. V was trimmed by 7 bases and J by 7 bases, leaving 13 bases between them. CDR3 DNA: TGTGCCAGCAATGTAAGCAGGGGGACCCAGTACTTC. This encodes CASNVSRGTQYF.

As to this clonotype: At one of its ends the junction is not consistent with the germline gene, which may arise from a read error. The genes are TRBV5-4 and TRBJ2-3, with unresolved D. This CDR3 comprises 15 residues. CDR1 is SGHNT and CDR2 is YYREEE in the germline V gene (reference sequence). For the CDR3, the DNA is TGTACCAGCAGCTTGGATGGCGGATTAACAGATACGCAGTATTTT. Encoded protein: CTSSLDGGLTDTQYF.

As for this clonotype: A read error may produce the germline difference seen at one junction end. CDR3 DNA sequence: TGTGCCAGCAGCTTAGCGCCGGGACTAGACTCCTACGAGCTGTACTTC. It is translated as CASSLAPGLDSYELYF. The V and J genes are TRBV11-1 and TRBJ2-7, with 8 bases aligning to TRBD2. The germline V gene has CDR1 SGHAT and CDR2 FQDESV (reference sequence). The CDR3 contains 16 residues.

As concerns this clonotype: A much bigger clone sits one base away, suggesting this may be a read error. The chain couples TRBV4-1 to TRBJ1-1; D not certain. The germline V gene encodes CDR1 MGHRA and CDR2 YSYEKL. The CDR3 contains 14 residues. This CDR3 is CASCQDRGNTEAFF. The DNA of the CDR3 is TGCGCCAGCTGCCAAGACCGAGGGAACACTGAAGCTTTCTTT.

The CDR3 nucleotides are TGCAACGCAAAGGGCGCTAACTATGGCTACACCTTC. Protein: CNAKGANYGYTF. The chain links TRBV29-1 to TRBJ1-2; D ambiguous. The V gene's germline CDR1 is SQVTM and CDR2 ANQGSEA. The CDR3 has 12 residues.

Note on this clonotype: Relative to the germline gene, one junction end is altered; a read error may explain this. The chain employs TRBV12-3 or TRBV12-4 and TRBJ1-1; no reliable D call. This CDR3 has 13 residues. The CDR3 spells CASSFGSNTEAIF. The CDR3, as DNA: TGTGCCAGCAGTTTCGGGTCGAACACTGAAGCTATCTTT.

About this clonotype itself: An end of the junction does not agree with germline; a read error may underlie this. The CDR3: CATSFTNQPQHF. The CDR3 DNA reads as TGTGCCACCAGTTTCACTAATCAGCCCCAGCATTTT. This chain uses TRBV6-5 with TRBJ1-5; no clear D. The CDR3 runs 12 residues. CDR1 and CDR2 from the germline V gene are MNHEY and SVGAGI.

This chain links TRBV10-3 with TRBJ2-3; 8 bases are shared with TRBD2. V dropped 8 bases and J dropped 3; count of bases not matched to a gene: 10. Looked up from germline, CDR1 is ENHRY and CDR2 is SYGVKD. The CDR3 totals 15 residues. The CDR3 protein is CAISEGSGSTDTQYF. CDR3 DNA: TGTGCCATCTCGGAAGGGAGCGGGAGTACAGATACGCAGTATTTT.

J is TRBJ1-4 and V is TRBV19, with D unresolved. V gave up 5 bases and J gave up 2 bases, with 6 bases separating them. CDR1 and CDR2 from the germline V gene are LNHDA and SQIVND (reference sequence). The CDR3 is 13 residues long. The CDR3 region is CASSSNTNEKLFF. The CDR3 DNA is TGTGCCAGTAGTTCCAATACTAATGAAAAACTGTTTTTT.

The chain carries TRBV20-1 and TRBJ2-5, with 9 bases identical to TRBD2. The germline gives CDR1 DFQATT, CDR2 SNEGSKA (reference sequence). J was trimmed by 0 bases and V by 3 bases; bases with no gene match: 2. The CDR3 runs 14 residues. DNA of the CDR3: TGCAGTGCTAGTAGCGGGGGTTACCAAGAGACCCAGTACTTC. This codes for CSASSGGYQETQYF.

There are many counts of this clonotype. This rearrangement joins TRBV6-6 to TRBJ2-5; 15 bases fit TRBD2. The germline V gene encodes CDR1 MNHNY and CDR2 SVGAGI (reference sequence). The CDR3 contains 17 residues. J gave up 3 bases and V 5 bases, and 7 bases lay outside the gene matches. Here the CDR3 reads CASSPLGLAGGKETQYF. The DNA of the CDR3 is TGTGCCAGCAGTCCACTGGGACTAGCGGGAGGAAAAGAGACCCAGTACTTC.

The CDR3 here is CASSFDRLAKNIQYF. The CDR3 DNA reads as TGTGCCAGCAGTTTCGACAGGCTAGCCAAAAACATTCAGTACTTC. The genes are TRBV6-2 or TRBV6-3 and TRBJ2-4; weak D call: TRBD1 (6 bases). This CDR3 has 15 residues. CDR1 is MNHEY and CDR2 is SVGEGT in the germline V gene. V was clipped by 4 bases and J by 0 bases, with 10 bases between them.

In its sample, this clonotype was seen a few times. This could be a read error, since a much larger clone is one nucleotide away. The J gene is TRBJ2-3, the V gene TRBV11-3, with D unclear. Trimming pared 7 bases from V and 4 bases from J, leaving 9 bases between. The CDR3 is 12 residues long. From germline, CDR1 is SGHNT and CDR2 YENEEA. CDR3 sequence: CASNLGSDTQYF. CDR3 in DNA: TGTGCCAGCAACTTGGGGTCAGATACGCAGTATTTT.

The CDR3 DNA reads as TGCCCCCCCTCTGGGGATATCGTGAAAGGGGATACGCAGTATTTT. Amino acid sequence: CPPSGDIVKGDTQYF. The V gene is TRBV20-1, the J gene TRBJ2-3, with D unclear. Germline CDR1 DFQATT, CDR2 SNEGSKA (reference sequence). This CDR3 has 15 residues.

The chain joins TRBV5-4 to TRBJ1-2; 12 positions agree with TRBD1. This CDR3 is 16 amino acids long. After removal of 4 bases from V and 2 bases from J, the junction contained 6 bases not matched to a gene. Germline CDR1 reads SGHNT; CDR2 reads YYREEE (reference sequence). The CDR3 nucleotides are TGTGCCAGCAGCCCAATGGGACAGGGGGCGAACTATGGCTACACCTTC. Translating gives CASSPMGQGANYGYTF.

As to this clonotype: At one end, the junction sequence differs from germline, possibly due to a read error. The CDR3 DNA reads TGTGCCATCAGTGTTCCTGACACCGGGGAGCTGTTTTTT. Protein sequence: CAISVPDTGELFF. The chain uses TRBV24-1 and TRBJ2-2, with D unclear. CDR3 size: 13 residues. Germline lookup yields CDR1 KGHDR and CDR2 SFDVKD.

There are many counts of this clonotype. The genes are TRBV10-2 and TRBJ2-5; the D is unclear. Germline V gives CDR1 WSHSY, CDR2 SAAADI. V was trimmed by 3 bases and J by 4 bases, leaving 12 bases between them. This CDR3 has 14 residues. Written as DNA, the CDR3 is TGCGCCAGCAGTGACCCCTTTTTGCGAGAGACCCAGTACTTC. Protein product: CASSDPFLRETQYF.

Concerning this clonotype: Without the conserved terminal phenylalanine or tryptophan, this CDR3 likely stems from a read error. The DNA is omitted, as the CDR3 cannot be located on it reliably, and the CDR3 follows TCRdb's listing. The chain couples TRBV11-2 to TRBJ2-2; TRBD2, the table's D call, was not compared with the DNA. The CDR3 region is 14 residues in length, termini included. Germline CDR1 SGHAT, CDR2 FQNNGV. CDR3 protein: CANSLARETGELLL.

For this clonotype: At one end the junction does not follow the germline gene, possibly because of a read error. The chain links TRBV7-8 to TRBJ2-1, with a weak D call TRBD1 (5 bases). This CDR3 has 14 amino acids. Germline V gene data show CDR1 as SGHVS and CDR2 as FQNEAQ. CDR3 protein: CASSPQGAVCEQFF. The CDR3, as DNA: TGCGCCAGCAGCCCCCAAGGGGCTGTCTGTGAGCAGTTCTTC.

This clonotype was seen a handful of times. The chain joins TRBV6-5 to TRBJ2-2, with no clear D. The CDR3 covers 13 residues. Looked up from germline, CDR1 is MNHEY and CDR2 is SVGAGI. V shed 6 bases and J shed 8 bases, with 13 bases lying between them. The CDR3 loop is CASRYARSGELFF. CDR3 bases: TGTGCCAGCAGATACGCCCGGTCAGGGGAGCTGTTTTTT.